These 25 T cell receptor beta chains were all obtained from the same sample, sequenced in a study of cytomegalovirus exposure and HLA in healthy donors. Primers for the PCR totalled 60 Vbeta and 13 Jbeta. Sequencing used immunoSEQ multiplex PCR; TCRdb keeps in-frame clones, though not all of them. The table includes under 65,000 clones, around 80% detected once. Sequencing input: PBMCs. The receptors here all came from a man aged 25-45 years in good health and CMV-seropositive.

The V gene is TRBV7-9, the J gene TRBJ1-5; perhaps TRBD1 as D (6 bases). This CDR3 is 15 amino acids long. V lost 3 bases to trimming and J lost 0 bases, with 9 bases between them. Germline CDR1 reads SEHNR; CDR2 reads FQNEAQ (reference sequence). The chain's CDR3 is CASSLGGASNQPQHF. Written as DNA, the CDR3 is TGTGCCAGCAGCTTGGGGGGGGCTAGCAATCAGCCCCAGCATTTT.

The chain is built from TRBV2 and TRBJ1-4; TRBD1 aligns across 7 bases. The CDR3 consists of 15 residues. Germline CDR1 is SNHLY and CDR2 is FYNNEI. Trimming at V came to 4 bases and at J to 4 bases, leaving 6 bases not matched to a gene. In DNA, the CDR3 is TGTGCCAGCAGTGTACAGGGGCTGGGTAATGAAAAACTGTTTTTT. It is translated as CASSVQGLGNEKLFF.

CDR3 sequence reads: CASSLRQDFSYEQYF. The CDR3, as DNA: TGTGCCAGTAGTTTAAGACAGGACTTCTCCTACGAGCAGTACTTC. The V gene is TRBV19, the J gene TRBJ2-7; a possible D gene is TRBD1 (6 bases). Germline V lookup: CDR1 LNHDA, CDR2 SQIVND (reference sequence). There are 15 residues in the CDR3. V was cut by 5 bases and J by 0 bases, with 14 bases left in between.

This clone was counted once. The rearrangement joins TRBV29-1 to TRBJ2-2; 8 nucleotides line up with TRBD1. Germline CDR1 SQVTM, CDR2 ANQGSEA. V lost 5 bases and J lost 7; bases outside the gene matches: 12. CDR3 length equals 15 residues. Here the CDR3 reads CSVLFLQGANGELFF. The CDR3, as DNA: TGCAGCGTTTTATTTCTTCAGGGGGCGAACGGGGAGCTGTTTTTT.

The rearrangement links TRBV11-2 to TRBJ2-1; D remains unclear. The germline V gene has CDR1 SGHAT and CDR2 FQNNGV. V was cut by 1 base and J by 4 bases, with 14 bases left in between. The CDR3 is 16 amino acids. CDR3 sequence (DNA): TGTGCCAGCAGCTTAGGGGCAGGTTACAATTACAATGAGCAGTTCTTC. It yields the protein CASSLGAGYNYNEQFF.

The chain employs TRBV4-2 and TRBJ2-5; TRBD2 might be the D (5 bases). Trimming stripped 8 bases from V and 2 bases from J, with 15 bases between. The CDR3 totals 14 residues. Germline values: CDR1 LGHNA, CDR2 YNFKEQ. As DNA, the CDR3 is TGTGCCAGCCGCTTGGAGGACTCTCAAGAGACCCAGTACTTC. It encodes CASRLEDSQETQYF.

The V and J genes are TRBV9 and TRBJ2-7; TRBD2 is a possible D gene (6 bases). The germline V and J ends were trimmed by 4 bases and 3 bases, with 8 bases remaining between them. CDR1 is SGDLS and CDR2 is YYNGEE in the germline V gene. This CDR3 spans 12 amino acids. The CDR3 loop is CASSPGSYEQYF. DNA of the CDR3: TGTGCCAGCAGCCCCGGGAGCTACGAGCAGTACTTC.

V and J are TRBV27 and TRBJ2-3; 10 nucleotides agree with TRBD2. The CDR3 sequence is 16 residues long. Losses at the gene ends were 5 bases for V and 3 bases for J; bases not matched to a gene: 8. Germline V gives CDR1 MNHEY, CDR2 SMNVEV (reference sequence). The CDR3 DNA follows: TGTGCCAGCAGTATACCGAGCGGGGGGGCTACAGATACGCAGTATTTT. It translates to CASSIPSGGATDTQYF.

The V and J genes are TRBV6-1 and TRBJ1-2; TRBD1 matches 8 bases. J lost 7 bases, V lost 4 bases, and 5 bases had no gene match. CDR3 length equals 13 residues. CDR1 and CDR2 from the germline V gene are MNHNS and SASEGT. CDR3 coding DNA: TGTGCCAGCAGTGTGACAGGGGTAGGTGGCTACACCTTC. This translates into CASSVTGVGGYTF.

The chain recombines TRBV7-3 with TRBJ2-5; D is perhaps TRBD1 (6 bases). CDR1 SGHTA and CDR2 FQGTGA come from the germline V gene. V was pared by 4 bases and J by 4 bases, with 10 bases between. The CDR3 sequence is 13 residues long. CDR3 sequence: CASSSGVGETQYF. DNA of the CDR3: TGTGCCAGCAGCTCAGGGGTTGGAGAGACCCAGTACTTC. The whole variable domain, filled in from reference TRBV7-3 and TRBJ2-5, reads GAGVSQTPSNKVTEKGKYVELRCDPISGHTALYWYRQSLGQGPEFLIYFQGTGAADDSGLPNDRFFAVRPEGSVSTLKIQRTERGDSAVYLCASSSGVGETQYFGPGTRLLVL.

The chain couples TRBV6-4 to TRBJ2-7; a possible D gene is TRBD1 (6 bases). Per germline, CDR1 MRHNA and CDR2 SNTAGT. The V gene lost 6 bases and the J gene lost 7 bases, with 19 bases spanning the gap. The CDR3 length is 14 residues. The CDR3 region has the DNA TGTGCCAGCAGGGCAGACAGGTCCTCGGGGGAGCAGTACTTC. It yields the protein CASRADRSSGEQYF.

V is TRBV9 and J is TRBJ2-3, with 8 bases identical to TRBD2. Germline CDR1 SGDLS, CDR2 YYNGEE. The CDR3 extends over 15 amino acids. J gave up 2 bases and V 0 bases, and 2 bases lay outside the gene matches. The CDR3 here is CASSVGGGPTDTQYF. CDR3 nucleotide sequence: TGTGCCAGCAGCGTAGGCGGGGGGCCCACAGATACGCAGTATTTT.

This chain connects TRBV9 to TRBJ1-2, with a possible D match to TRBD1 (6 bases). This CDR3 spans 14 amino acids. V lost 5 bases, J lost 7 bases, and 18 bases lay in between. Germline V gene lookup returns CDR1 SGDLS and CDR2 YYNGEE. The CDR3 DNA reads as TGTGCCAGCAGGGAAACAGGGTATGTGGGTGGCTACACCTTC. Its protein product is CASRETGYVGGYTF.

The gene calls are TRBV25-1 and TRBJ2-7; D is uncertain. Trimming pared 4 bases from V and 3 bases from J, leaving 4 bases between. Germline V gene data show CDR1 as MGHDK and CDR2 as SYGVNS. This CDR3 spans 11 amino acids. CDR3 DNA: TGTGCCAGCAGTGCCAGCTACGAGCAGTACTTC. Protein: CASSASYEQYF.

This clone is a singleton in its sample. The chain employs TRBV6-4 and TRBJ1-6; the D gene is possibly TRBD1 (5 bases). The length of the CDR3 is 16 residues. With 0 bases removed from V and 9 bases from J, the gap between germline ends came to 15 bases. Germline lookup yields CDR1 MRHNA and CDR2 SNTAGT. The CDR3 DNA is TGTGCCAGCAGTGACTCGGGGACCCTCGGGGGTTCACCCCTCCACTTT. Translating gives CASSDSGTLGGSPLHF.

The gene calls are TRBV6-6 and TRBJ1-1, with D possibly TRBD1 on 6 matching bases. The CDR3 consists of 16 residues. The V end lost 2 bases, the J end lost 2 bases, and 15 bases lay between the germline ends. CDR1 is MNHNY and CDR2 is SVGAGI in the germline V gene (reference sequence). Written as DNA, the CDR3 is TGTGCCAGCAGTTACAACAGGGTCGGTAGTAACACTGAAGCTTTCTTT. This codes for CASSYNRVGSNTEAFF.

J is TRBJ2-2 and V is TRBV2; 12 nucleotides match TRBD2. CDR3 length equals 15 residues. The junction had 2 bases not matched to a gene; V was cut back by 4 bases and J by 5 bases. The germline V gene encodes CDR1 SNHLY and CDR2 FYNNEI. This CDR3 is CASSGLAGATGELFF. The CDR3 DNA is TGTGCCAGCAGTGGACTAGCGGGGGCTACCGGGGAGCTGTTTTTT.

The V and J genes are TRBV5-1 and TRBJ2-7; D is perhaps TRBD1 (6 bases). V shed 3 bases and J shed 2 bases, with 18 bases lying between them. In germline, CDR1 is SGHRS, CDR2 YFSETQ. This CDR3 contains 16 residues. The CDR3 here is CASSSQPDSRAYEQYF. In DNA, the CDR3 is TGCGCCAGCAGCTCCCAACCGGACAGCCGAGCCTACGAGCAGTACTTC.

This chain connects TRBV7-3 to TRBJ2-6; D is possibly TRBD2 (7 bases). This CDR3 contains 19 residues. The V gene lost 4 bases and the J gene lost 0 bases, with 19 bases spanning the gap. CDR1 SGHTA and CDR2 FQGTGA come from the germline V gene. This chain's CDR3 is CASSSPVRGPFSGANVLTF. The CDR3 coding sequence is TGTGCCAGCAGCTCTCCGGTGCGGGGGCCTTTCTCTGGGGCCAACGTCCTGACTTTC.

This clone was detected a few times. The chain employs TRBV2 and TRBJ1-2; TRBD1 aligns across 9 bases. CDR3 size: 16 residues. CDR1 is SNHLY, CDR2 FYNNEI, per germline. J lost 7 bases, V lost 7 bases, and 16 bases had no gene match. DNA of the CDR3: TGTGCCAGCAACCCAAACTTCGGACAGGGGACCGGTGGCTACACCTTC. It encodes CASNPNFGQGTGGYTF.

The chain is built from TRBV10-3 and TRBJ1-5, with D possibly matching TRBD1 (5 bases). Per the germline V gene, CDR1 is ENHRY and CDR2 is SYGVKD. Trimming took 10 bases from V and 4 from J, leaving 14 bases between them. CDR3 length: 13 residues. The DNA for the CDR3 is TGTGCCACCCGGGAGACAGAGAATCAGCCCCAGCATTTT. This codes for CATRETENQPQHF.

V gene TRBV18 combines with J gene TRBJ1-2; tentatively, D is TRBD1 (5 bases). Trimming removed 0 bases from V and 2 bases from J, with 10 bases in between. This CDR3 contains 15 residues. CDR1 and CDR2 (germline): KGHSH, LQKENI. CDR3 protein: CASSPPGQANYGYTF. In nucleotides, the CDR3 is TGTGCCAGCTCACCACCGGGGCAGGCAAACTATGGCTACACCTTC.

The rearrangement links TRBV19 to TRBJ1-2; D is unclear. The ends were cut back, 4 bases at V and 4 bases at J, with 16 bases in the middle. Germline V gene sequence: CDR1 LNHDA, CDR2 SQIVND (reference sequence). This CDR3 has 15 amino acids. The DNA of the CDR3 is TGTGCCAGTAGTAGGGGAGGAAGCGCACTCTATGGCTACACCTTC. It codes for CASSRGGSALYGYTF.

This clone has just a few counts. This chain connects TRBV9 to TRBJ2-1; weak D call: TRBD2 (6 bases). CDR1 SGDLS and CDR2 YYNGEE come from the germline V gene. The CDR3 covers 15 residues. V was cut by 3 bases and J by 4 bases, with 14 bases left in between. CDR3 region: CASSDSSELYNEQFF. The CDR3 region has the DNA TGTGCCAGCAGCGATTCTAGCGAGCTTTACAATGAGCAGTTCTTC.

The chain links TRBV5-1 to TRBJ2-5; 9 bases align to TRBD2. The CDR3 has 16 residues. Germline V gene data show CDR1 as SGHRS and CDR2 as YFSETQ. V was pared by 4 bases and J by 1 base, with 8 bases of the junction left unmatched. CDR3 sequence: CASSLGGSGGQETQYF. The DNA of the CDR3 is TGCGCCAGCAGCCTTGGGGGTAGCGGGGGCCAAGAGACCCAGTACTTC. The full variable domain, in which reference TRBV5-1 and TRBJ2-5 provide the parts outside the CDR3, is KAGVTQTPRYLIKTRGQQVTLSCSPISGHRSVSWYQQTPGQGLQFLFEYFSETQRNKGNFPGRFSGRQFSNSRSEMNVSTLELGDSALYLCASSLGGSGGQETQYFGPGTRLLVL.